The rows below give T cell receptor beta chains drawn from one sample of a study of T cells in Graves' hyperthyroidism and ophthalmopathy. A single record per CDR3 protein comes from TCRdb applying MiXCR to the multiplex PCR reads. This sample yields about 580,000 distinct CDR3 sequences, of which under 60% are seen a single time; approximately 7.5% belongs to the top ten. The sample comprised peripheral blood or thyroid tissue (not recorded which). The source of these receptors is a woman aged 18 to 35 with Graves' hyperthyroidism. Each CDR3 is given with its conserved first and last residue.

v_call,cdr3_aa
TRBV5-8,CASSPGRLFF
TRBV24-1,CATSGPSSSYNEQFF
TRBV20-1,CSANRDNTYEQYF
TRBV12-5,CASGLYQGGGEKLFF
TRBV24-1,CATSDPLAGGPNEQSF
TRBV7-9,CASSLAPSSYNEKLFF
TRBV7-2,CASSGWTSGQETQYF
TRBV7-2,CASSYLPGGTNEKLFF
TRBV11-2,CASSLALTVYGYTF
TRBV27,CASRGTGVYGYTF
TRBV2,CASKPGQGTDTQYF
TRBV12-3/TRBV12-4,CASSLGTGASYGYTF